This T cell receptor beta chain emerged from a study of a mutant IDH1 vaccine in newly diagnosed glioma (dated by TCRdb to about 2021). Study-wide context: Of the roughly 32 patients who were treated, around 62% were male and about 40% were female, and the mean age was around 40 years. Prior to enrollment, standard therapy consisting of radiotherapy alone, temozolomide alone, or radiochemotherapy with temozolomide had been administered to patients, with the combination being received by most patients. Six visits were used for peripheral blood collection: V03 (baseline), V05, V07, V10, V12 and V13. Longitudinal TCRB deep sequencing was performed for fewer than 30 treated patients wherever samples were available for exploratory analyses. General study outcomes and caveats: Vaccine-induced immune responses across multiple MHC alleles were detected in approximately 94% of patients. No apparent relationship was observed between pseudoprogression and alterations in the top peripheral T cell clonotypes detected by TCRB sequencing. PBMC samples for TCRB deep sequencing were selected based on availability. The authors stated that sample limitations prevented analyses of patient blood samples from being reproduced.

Per the publication, the time point label means: baseline, week 1 (first vaccination visit). Taken with the paper, the label for treatment or condition translates to: pre-vaccination baseline after standard-of-care therapy. Donors had newly diagnosed WHO grade 3 or 4 IDH1-mutant astrocytomas with loss of nuclear ATRX. The samples were drawn from NOA16, a multicentre, single-arm, open-label phase I trial in Germany that tested a mutant IDH1 peptide vaccine in humans for the first time. Visit V03 blood draws served as the baseline sample for immunogenicity testing. Genomic DNA for TCRB sequencing was extracted from EDTA blood using the DNeasy Blood and Tissue Kit. The library was produced with the immunoSEQ multiplex PCR assay. The hsTCRB Kit was used according to the manufacturer's protocol to amplify rearranged TCR beta chain sequences. TCRB libraries were sequenced on an Illumina MiSeq. On the authors' methods: The proprietary platform of the kit vendor was used for demultiplexing, trimming and gene mapping. Here the immuneACCESS table is served through TCRdb, limited to in-frame sequences with V and J called. Missing clones are a known gap in these copies; in checked studies unresolved V genes cover under half, and the rest lacks a known reason. D and trimming come from the DNA, and the V and J calls and clone size come from that table. Counted in this sample were about 25,000 clones; 93% of them appeared once. 0.95% to 1.5% of the sample is in the top ten clones.

Trimmed from V: 4 bases; trimmed from J: 4 bases; junction bases lacking a gene match: 12. The cysteine opens and the phenylalanine closes a CDR3 of 17 amino acids. CDR3 DNA only is kept here, 51 bases in frame from base 1. CDR1 and CDR2 are drawn from the germline V gene (reference sequence): SEHNR, FQNEAQ. Remarks on this clone: This clone's antigen is unknown. Base qualities are missing; no much larger clone stands one base away.

The TCR was taken from a man aged 40-49 years with glioma. This chain joins TRBV7-9 to TRBJ1-5; 8 junctional bases match TRBD1. This material consisted of PBMCs, taken from a glioma patient treated with radiotherapy, temozolomide or both. CDR3 loop: CASSYSTGTGGNQPQHF. Read as DNA, the sequence is TGTGCCAGCAGCTATTCTACGGGGACAGGAGGGAATCAGCCCCAGCATTTT.